This T cell receptor (beta chain) came from a study of cytomegalovirus exposure and HLA in healthy donors. Likely unrecorded immune exposures existed in these nominally healthy donors. PCR used 60 Vbeta primers and 13 Jbeta primers. Measured with immunoSEQ multiplex PCR; TCRdb has only the in-frame clones, and not every one. This sample has about 130,000 clones; around 69% occur once, and the top ten carry 2.9%. Of note for this clone: Antigen unknown.

The V end was cut by 5 bases, the J end by 8 bases, with 4 bases between. The germline CDR1 and CDR2 sequences are SNHLY and FYNNEI. The CDR3 covers 11 residues. Study conclusions and caveats: In a later analysis, a genetic analysis reported fewer productive-TCR N-insertions in an Asian-associated ancestry cluster than the cohort average.

Sequencing was carried out using PBMCs. The genes are TRBV2 and TRBJ1-6; D is unresolved. This TCR came from a human donor in good health. The CDR3: CASSTDSPLHF. In DNA form, the CDR3 reads TGTGCCAGCAGTACGGATTCACCCCTCCACTTT. The full variable domain, with the rest looked up from reference TRBV2 and TRBJ1-6, is EPEVTQTPSHQVTQMGQEVILRCVPISNHLYFYWYRQILGQKVEFLVSFYNNEISEKSEIFDDQFSVERPDGSNFTLKIRSTKLEDSAMYFCASSTDSPLHFGNGTRLTVT.